Following are 2 T cell receptor beta chains from one sample sequenced in a study of glioma-infiltrating T cells after dendritic cell vaccination. Only in-frame clones appear in the TCRdb table, and some are missing; sequencing was by immunoSEQ multiplex PCR. The sample includes nearly 85,000 clones, roughly 89% of them seen just once. The sequences come from blood, collected before dendritic cell vaccination. The receptors were sampled from a human donor with glioblastoma.

The chain is built from TRBV9 and TRBJ2-1; a weak D match, TRBD2 (6 bases). Germline V gene sequence: CDR1 SGDLS, CDR2 YYNGEE. The ends were cut back, 0 bases at V and 0 bases at J, with 10 bases in the middle. The CDR3 runs to 16 residues. The CDR3 reads CASSVGERASYNEQFF. CDR3 DNA sequence: TGTGCCAGCAGCGTAGGCGAGCGGGCCTCCTACAATGAGCAGTTCTTC.

This rearrangement joins TRBV9 to TRBJ2-2, with 7 bases identical to TRBD2. Trimming took 7 bases from V and 7 from J; bases not matched to a gene: 13. Germline CDR1 is SGDLS and CDR2 is YYNGEE. This CDR3 contains 15 residues. The CDR3 loop is CASRTSPSGVGELFF. CDR3 DNA: TGTGCCAGCCGGACTAGTCCCTCGGGGGTCGGGGAGCTGTTTTTT.